These 28 T cell receptor beta chains came from one sample sequenced in a study of T cell repertoires in cytomegalovirus infection. TCRdb itself ran the reads through MiXCR, one entry per CDR3 protein. The table lists roughly 760,000 distinct CDR3 sequences, less than 40% of them singletons. The sequenced material came from PBMCs. These TCRs come from a human donor in good health (CMV status not recorded). Some clones in this sample may be carry-over from other donors' samples.

This clonotype was picked up a small number of times. This chain uses TRBV7-9 with TRBJ2-7; D is ambiguous. CDR1 is SEHNR, CDR2 FQNEAQ, per germline (reference sequence). V was trimmed by 4 bases and J by 5 bases, leaving 21 bases between them. CDR3 length: 16 residues. The CDR3 coding sequence is TGTGCCAGCAGCTCTCTTGGGCAGGCTTCCAACAACGAGCAGTACTTC. Amino acids: CASSSLGQASNNEQYF.

The V and J genes are TRBV7-9 and TRBJ2-3; 15 bases agree with TRBD2. Germline CDR1 SEHNR, CDR2 FQNEAQ (reference sequence). This CDR3 is built from 19 residues. V was pared by 4 bases and J by 4 bases, with 12 bases of the junction left unmatched. The CDR3 loop is CASSSWTSGGAGSPDTQYF. The DNA of the CDR3 is TGTGCCAGCAGCTCCTGGACTAGCGGGGGGGCCGGAAGTCCAGATACGCAGTATTTT.

The V call is TRBV20-1, the J call TRBJ1-3, with D maybe TRBD1 (6 bases). The germline V and J ends were trimmed by 3 bases and 0 bases, with 21 bases remaining between them. The CDR3 has 18 residues. Germline CDR1 is DFQATT and CDR2 is SNEGSKA (reference sequence). CDR3 DNA: TGCAGTGCTAGTTTCGCCCCCGAACAGGGAAGCTCTGGAAACACCATATATTTT. Encoded protein: CSASFAPEQGSSGNTIYF.

This clonotype was detected only a few times. The genes are TRBV5-4 and TRBJ1-4; D uncertain. There are 15 residues in the CDR3. Germline assignment: CDR1 SGHNT and CDR2 YYREEE (reference sequence). V was clipped by 0 bases and J by 0 bases, with 6 bases between them. CDR3 sequence reads: CASSLERATNEKLFF. Written as DNA, the CDR3 is TGTGCCAGCAGCTTGGAACGGGCAACTAATGAAAAACTGTTTTTT.

The chain combines TRBV6-4 with TRBJ2-1; 7 bases agree with TRBD2. V lost 5 bases, J lost 5 bases, and 9 bases stayed unmatched. Germline loops: CDR1 MRHNA, CDR2 SNTAGT. The CDR3 sequence is 15 residues long. The CDR3 DNA sequence: TGTGCCAGCAGTCAGAACCCGGGACTAAACAATGAGCAGTTCTTC. Translated: CASSQNPGLNNEQFF.

In this sample, this clonotype turned up a few times. The chain employs TRBV7-9 and TRBJ1-1, with TRBD1 identical over 7 bases. The germline gives CDR1 SEHNR, CDR2 FQNEAQ (reference sequence). J gave up 4 bases and V 5 bases, and 13 bases lay outside the gene matches. The CDR3 consists of 16 residues. In DNA, the CDR3 is TGTGCCAGCAGCCCCAGACAGGGACTATTGGGCACTGAAGCTTTCTTT. It codes for CASSPRQGLLGTEAFF.

This clonotype has at least ten counts. The chain carries TRBV7-3 and TRBJ2-1; no clear D gene. V gave up 1 base and J gave up 3 bases, with 16 bases separating them. Per the germline V gene, CDR1 is SGHTA and CDR2 is FQGTGA. The CDR3 runs 17 residues. The DNA for the CDR3 is TGTGCCAGCAGCTTAAGGGTCGGGCAGGTTAACTACAATGAGCAGTTCTTC. Its translation: CASSLRVGQVNYNEQFF.

On this clonotype: The junction does not match germline at one end; this may be a read error. CDR3 sequence reads: CASRFPGGAGDRYEQYF. The DNA of the CDR3 is TGTGCCAGCCGCTTCCCCGGCGGAGCGGGGGATCGCTACGAGCAGTACTTC. The genes are TRBV11-2 and TRBJ2-7, with 8 bases that match TRBD2. Germline V gene lookup returns CDR1 SGHAT and CDR2 FQNNGV. The CDR3 contains 17 residues.

This clonotype was picked up a small number of times. V usage is TRBV7-2 and J usage is TRBJ1-4; D is possibly TRBD1 (6 bases). The CDR3 has 15 residues. V was clipped by 1 base and J by 8 bases, with 14 bases between them. Germline loops: CDR1 SGHTA, CDR2 FQGNSA. CDR3 amino acids: CASSLGQGRREKLFF. The CDR3 DNA reads as TGTGCCAGCAGCTTAGGGCAGGGGAGGAGGGAAAAACTGTTTTTT.

Only one count was recorded for this clonotype. V gene TRBV28 combines with J gene TRBJ1-5; unclear D gene. CDR1 and CDR2 (germline): MDHEN, SYDVKM. The CDR3 sequence is 12 residues long. Trimming left V 8 bases short and J 6 bases short, with 11 bases between. The CDR3 nucleotides are TGTGCCAGCCAGACTTCTGTTCAGCCCCAGCATTTT. Amino acids: CASQTSVQPQHF.

The V gene is TRBV10-3, the J gene TRBJ1-1; TRBD1 agrees at 9 bases. V shed 10 bases and J 1 base; nucleotides not matched to a gene: 7. CDR3 size: 14 residues. CDR1 is ENHRY, CDR2 SYGVKD, per germline. The DNA for the CDR3 is TGTGCCACGGGACAGGGAATAGGGAACACTGAAGCTTTCTTT. Translated, it gives CATGQGIGNTEAFF.

This clonotype has only a few counts. Its ends do not fully match the called genes, so a read error is possible. The V call is TRBV7-6, the J call TRBJ2-7; a weak D match, TRBD2 (6 bases). The CDR3 runs 13 residues. Looked up from germline, CDR1 is SGHVS and CDR2 is FNYEAQ. The CDR3 sequence: CASSLDPLQPGVF. DNA for the CDR3: TGTGCCAGCAGCTTAGATCCACTGCAACCGGGGGTTTTC.

This rearrangement joins TRBV7-8 to TRBJ2-7, with D possibly TRBD1 on 5 matching bases. The V gene lost 2 bases and the J gene lost 6 bases, with 14 bases spanning the gap. The germline gives CDR1 SGHVS, CDR2 FQNEAQ. The CDR3 is 14 amino acids. This CDR3 reads CASSLTRDGAEQYF. In DNA, the CDR3 is TGTGCCAGCAGCTTAACCCGCGATGGGGCCGAGCAGTACTTC.

V usage is TRBV27 and J usage is TRBJ1-5; no firm D call. This CDR3 is 14 amino acids long. The ends were cut back, 3 bases at V and 4 bases at J, with 10 bases in the middle. CDR1 and CDR2 (germline): MNHEY, SMNVEV (reference sequence). Written as DNA, the CDR3 is TGTGCCAGCAGTTTGGTGTCGGGAAATCAGCCCCAGCATTTT. This encodes CASSLVSGNQPQHF.

This clonotype was counted only a few times. The CDR3 protein is CASSLTGPNTGELFF. The CDR3 DNA reads as TGTGCCAGCAGCTTGACAGGGCCGAACACCGGGGAGCTGTTTTTT. The rearrangement links TRBV11-2 to TRBJ2-2; 7 bases fit TRBD1. The trim removed 3 bases at V and 0 bases at J, leaving 1 base unmatched. The CDR3 contains 15 residues. From germline, CDR1 is SGHAT and CDR2 FQNNGV. Supplemented by reference TRBV11-2 and TRBJ2-2, the full variable domain reads EAGVAQSPRYKIIEKRQSVAFWCNPISGHATLYWYQQILGQGPKLLIQFQNNGVVDDSQLPKDRFSAERLKGVDSTLKIQPAKLEDSAVYLCASSLTGPNTGELFFGEGSRLTVL.

This clonotype has a handful of counts. The chain uses TRBV5-1 and TRBJ2-1; D ambiguous. This CDR3 is built from 14 residues. V was shortened by 7 bases and J by 2 bases, with 13 bases between the two germline ends. The germline V gene encodes CDR1 SGHRS and CDR2 YFSETQ. CDR3 amino acids: CASANGDTYNEQFF. The CDR3 nucleotides read TGCGCCAGCGCGAATGGGGATACCTACAATGAGCAGTTCTTC.

The chain joins TRBV19 to TRBJ1-5, with D possibly matching TRBD1 (5 bases). Germline V CDR1 and CDR2: LNHDA, SQIVND (reference sequence). CDR3 length equals 16 residues. Trimming left V 5 bases short and J 3 bases short, with 17 bases between. The CDR3 reads CASSPRAEGVNQPQHF. In nucleotides, the CDR3 is TGTGCCAGTAGTCCCAGGGCCGAGGGAGTCAATCAGCCCCAGCATTTT.

The chain joins TRBV20-1 to TRBJ2-1; no definite D call. The germline gives CDR1 DFQATT, CDR2 SNEGSKA (reference sequence). V lost 4 bases and J lost 7, with 11 bases in between. This CDR3 spans 12 amino acids. DNA for the CDR3: TGCAGTGCTAATGACGAGTGGAATGAGCAGTTCTTC. Its translation is CSANDEWNEQFF.

Remarks on this clonotype: The conserved final phenylalanine or tryptophan is absent from the CDR3, which likely points to a read error. The DNA is omitted, as the CDR3 cannot be located on it reliably, and the CDR3 follows TCRdb's listing. This chain uses TRBV12-3 or TRBV12-4 with TRBJ2-1; the table's D gene call, TRBD2, was not cross checked with the DNA. The CDR3 comprises 16 residues, both ends counted. CDR3: CASSSQTSGTGDEQLL.

V is TRBV11-1 and J is TRBJ2-5; no firm D call. Trimming took off 2 bases at V and 5 bases at J, with 6 bases between the two ends. This CDR3 is built from 12 residues. Germline V CDR1 and CDR2: SGHAT, FQDESV (reference sequence). The CDR3 DNA is TGTGCCAGCAGCTTAAATTCTGAGACCCAGTACTTC. Protein product: CASSLNSETQYF.

This clonotype was counted at least ten times. V usage is TRBV12-3 or TRBV12-4 and J usage is TRBJ1-5; D is perhaps TRBD1 (5 bases). This CDR3 comprises 13 residues. The V and J ends lost 4 bases and 6 bases respectively, with 10 bases between them. The CDR3 sequence is CASSSRESQPQHF. The CDR3 nucleotides are TGTGCCAGCAGTTCCAGGGAATCTCAGCCCCAGCATTTT.

The J gene is TRBJ1-2, the V gene TRBV7-2, with 11 bases identical to TRBD1. Trimming removed 5 bases from V and 7 bases from J; junction bases left unmatched: 3. Germline CDR1 is SGHTA and CDR2 is FQGNSA. This CDR3 is built from 13 residues. CDR3 nucleotide sequence: TGTGCCAGCAGCCGGGACAGGGGGATTGGCTACACCTTC. Translated: CASSRDRGIGYTF. The whole variable domain, remainder taken from reference TRBV7-2 and TRBJ1-2, is GAGVSQSPSNKVTEKGKDVELRCDPISGHTALYWYRQSLGQGLEFLIYFQGNSAPDKSGLPSDRFSAERTGGSVSTLTIQRTQQEDSAVYLCASSRDRGIGYTFGSGTRLTVV.

The chain employs TRBV10-3 and TRBJ1-1, with D possibly being TRBD1 (5 bases). Germline V lookup: CDR1 ENHRY, CDR2 SYGVKD. Trimming removed 5 bases at V and 3 bases at J, with 10 bases between. This CDR3 comprises 13 residues. For the CDR3, the DNA is TGTGCCATCAGTCTCGGGGGGGACACTGAAGCTTTCTTT. The encoded protein is CAISLGGDTEAFF.

The chain uses TRBV6-5 and TRBJ2-1, with 14 bases lining up with TRBD2. The ends lost 2 bases at V and 3 bases at J; junction bases unmatched: 3. The CDR3 covers 17 residues. The germline V gene encodes CDR1 MNHEY and CDR2 SVGAGI. The CDR3 nucleotides read TGTGCCAGCAGTTACGGGACTAGCGGGAGCCGCTACAATGAGCAGTTCTTC. The encoded protein is CASSYGTSGSRYNEQFF.

This clonotype appeared a few times. The J gene is TRBJ2-1, the V gene TRBV19; TRBD2 aligns across 8 bases. The V gene's germline CDR1 is LNHDA and CDR2 SQIVND (reference sequence). V trimming: 7 bases; J trimming: 8 bases; junction bases outside the gene matches: 10. This CDR3 is built from 14 residues. CDR3: CASNFGGGLYEQFF. For the CDR3, the DNA is TGTGCCAGTAACTTCGGGGGGGGGCTCTATGAGCAGTTCTTC. Full variable domain (rest looked up from reference TRBV19 and TRBJ2-1): DGGITQSPKYLFRKEGQNVTLSCEQNLNHDAMYWYRQDPGQGLRLIYYSQIVNDFQKGDIAEGYSVSREKKESFPLTVTSAQKNPTAFYLCASNFGGGLYEQFFGPGTRLTVL.

The rearrangement links TRBV5-1 to TRBJ2-2; unclear D gene. This CDR3 is built from 15 residues. V was trimmed by 1 base and J by 0 bases, leaving 7 bases between them. Germline-derived CDR1 and CDR2 are SGHRS and YFSETQ. CDR3 loop: CASSLQSSNTGELFF. In DNA form, the CDR3 reads TGCGCCAGCAGCTTGCAGAGCTCGAACACCGGGGAGCTGTTTTTT.

This clonotype was counted ten times or more. V is TRBV7-8 and J is TRBJ1-2; D may be TRBD1 (6 bases). Trimming cost V 1 base and J 4 bases, with 16 bases left between them. CDR1 is SGHVS, CDR2 FQNEAQ, per germline. CDR3 length equals 16 residues. The CDR3 DNA is TGTGCCAGCAGCTTAGACGTTGGACAGCCCCGCTATGGCTACACCTTC. Its protein product is CASSLDVGQPRYGYTF.

This clonotype was detected only a few times. The chain uses TRBV7-2 and TRBJ2-5; D might be TRBD2 (5 bases). This CDR3 region has 12 residues. CDR1 and CDR2 from the germline V gene are SGHTA and FQGNSA. V was cut by 5 bases and J by 5 bases, with 9 bases left in between. CDR3 sequence reads: CASSTGGETQYF. In DNA form, the CDR3 reads TGTGCCAGCAGCACGGGCGGGGAGACCCAGTACTTC.